Described below is a single TCR beta chain sequence and its context. Using immunoSEQ multiplex PCR, the repertoire was profiled, and TCRdb retains in-frame clones only, with some absent. The sample consists of about 2.4 million clones, over 85% of them appearing once. These data are taken from a study of shared clonotypes between healthy human individuals. The sequencing sample was made of naive CD4+ T cells from PBMCs. The subset is: CD45RA+ positively selected. The receptor comes from a man younger than 35 in good health. Some clones in this sample may be carry-over from other donors' samples.

Written as DNA, the CDR3 is TGCAGCGTTCTAACAGGGTGGTCTGGGAATGAGCAGTTCTTC. Residues: CSVLTGWSGNEQFF. The chain is built from TRBV29-1 and TRBJ2-1, with D possibly matching TRBD1 (6 bases). CDR1 and CDR2 from the germline V gene are SQVTM and ANQGSEA. V was pared by 5 bases and J by 7 bases, with 18 bases between. This CDR3 comprises 14 residues.